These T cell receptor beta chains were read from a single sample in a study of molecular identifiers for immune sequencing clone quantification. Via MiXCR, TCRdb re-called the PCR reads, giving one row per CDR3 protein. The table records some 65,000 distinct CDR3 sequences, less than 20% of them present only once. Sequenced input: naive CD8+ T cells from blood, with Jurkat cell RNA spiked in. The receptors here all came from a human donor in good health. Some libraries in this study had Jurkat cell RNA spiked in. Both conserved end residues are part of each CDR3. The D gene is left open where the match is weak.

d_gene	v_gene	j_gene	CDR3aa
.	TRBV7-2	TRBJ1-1	CAGSLLWSQNTEALF
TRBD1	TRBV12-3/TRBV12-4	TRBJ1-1	CASSKKTGVWVTEAFF
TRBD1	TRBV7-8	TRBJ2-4	CASSTGQGLDIQYF
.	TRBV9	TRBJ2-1	CASSVSGPSYNEQFF
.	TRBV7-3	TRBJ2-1	CASSLTPGNEQFF
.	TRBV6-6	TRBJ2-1	CASNRAGNEQFF
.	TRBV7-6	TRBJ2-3	CASSTGGGSTDTQYF
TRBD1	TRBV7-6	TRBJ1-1	CASSPTGALNTEAFF
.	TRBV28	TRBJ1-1	CASAWAGMATEAFF
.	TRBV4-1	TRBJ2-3	CASSRADGPSTDTQYF
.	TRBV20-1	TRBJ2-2	CSARDLETGELFF
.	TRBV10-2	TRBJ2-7	CASSGGYEQYF
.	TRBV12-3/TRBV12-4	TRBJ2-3	CASSLGGRNTQYF
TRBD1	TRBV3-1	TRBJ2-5	CASSRLGDRDQETQYF
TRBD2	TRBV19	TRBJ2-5	CASSTVAGVETQYF
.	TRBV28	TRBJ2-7	CASSNTWAGEAQDEQYF
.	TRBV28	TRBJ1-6	CASSVTGALSPNSPLHF
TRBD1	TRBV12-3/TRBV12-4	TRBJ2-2	CASSSGGLNTGELFF
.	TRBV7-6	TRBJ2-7	CASSLKRGGEQYF
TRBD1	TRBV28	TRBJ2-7	CASSLFSRGLEQYF
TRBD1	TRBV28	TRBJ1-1	CASSFGTAWRGEAFF
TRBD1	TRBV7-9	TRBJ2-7	CASSLTGTGRIHEQYF
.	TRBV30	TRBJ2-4	CAWLSGSEAKNIQYF
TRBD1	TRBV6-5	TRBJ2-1	CASSYSGQGLDEQFF
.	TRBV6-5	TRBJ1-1	CASSYGSGSTEAFF
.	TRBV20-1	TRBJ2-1	CSAGKTGSYNEQFF
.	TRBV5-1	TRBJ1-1	CASSLNPMAGRQTEAFF